This entry features one T cell receptor (beta chain) sequence. Its antigen is undetermined. V was trimmed by 0 bases and J by 6 bases, leaving 15 bases between them. Germline V lookup: CDR1 MNHEY, CDR2 SVGEGT. There are 16 residues in the CDR3. The data originate from a study of T cell responses to AZD1222 COVID-19 vaccine. Study findings and constraints: In a largely white British group with more females than males, clonal diversity was possibly underestimated. Of the AZD1222 recipients, only five to seven were seropositive at baseline. After two AZD1222 doses, spike-specific TCR breadth and depth rose versus day 0.

Libraries were prepared by immunoSEQ multiplex PCR; TCRdb keeps only in-frame clonotypes and omits some of them. The sample consists of over 110,000 clones, around 90% of them appearing once. Timing groups of about 4 and about 12 weeks for second doses were pooled. The specimen was peripheral blood, collected 28 days after the second AZD1222 dose. The genes are TRBV6-2 or TRBV6-3 and TRBJ2-1; the D gene is possibly TRBD2 (6 bases). This TCR came from an adult who received the AZD1222 COVID-19 vaccine. The CDR3 DNA sequence: TGTGCCAGCAGTTACTCGGGGGGTAAATGGAGCAATGAGCAGTTCTTC. Encoded protein: CASSYSGGKWSNEQFF.